A single sample is the source of the 12 T cell receptor beta chains below, sequenced in a study of blood T cell repertoires in COVID-19. Data came from immunoSEQ multiplex PCR; TCRdb stores just in-frame clones and leaves some out. The table lists about 40,000 clones, about 80% of them singletons, with around 2.5% in the top ten. Sequencing was done on a sample of peripheral blood. The receptors were sampled from a woman aged 55-75 years with acute or convalescent COVID-19.

The gene calls are TRBV19 and TRBJ1-1; D is uncertain. The CDR3 sequence is 14 residues long. With 3 bases removed from V and 0 bases from J, the gap between germline ends came to 8 bases. Germline V gives CDR1 LNHDA, CDR2 SQIVND (reference sequence). The CDR3 is CASSISVLNTEAFF. CDR3 in DNA: TGTGCCAGTAGTATTTCGGTATTGAACACTGAAGCTTTCTTT.

For this clone: An end of the junction differs from the germline gene, which may be a read error. V gene TRBV6-5 combines with J gene TRBJ1-6; D call uncertain. Per germline, CDR1 MNHEY and CDR2 SVGAGI. There are 11 residues in the CDR3. CDR3 protein: CASSNNSPLHF. In nucleotides, the CDR3 is TGTGCCAGCTCCAATAATTCACCCCTCCACTTT.

The chain is built from TRBV30 and TRBJ2-1; 8 nucleotides line up with TRBD2. Germline V lookup: CDR1 GTSNPN, CDR2 SVGIG (reference sequence). J lost 3 bases, V lost 7 bases, and 11 bases had no gene match. This CDR3 is 15 amino acids long. The CDR3 DNA follows: TGTGCCTTGCGAGCGGGGGCCCGAAACTACAATGAGCAGTTCTTC. Protein: CALRAGARNYNEQFF.

The J gene is TRBJ2-4, the V gene TRBV4-1; 11 nucleotides align to TRBD1. V trimming: 3 bases; J trimming: 2 bases; junction bases outside the gene matches: 9. The CDR3 contains 18 residues. Per germline, CDR1 MGHRA and CDR2 YSYEKL. CDR3 DNA: TGCGCCAGCAGCCAGGGGGCCGGGACAGGGGGATCCAAAAACATTCAGTACTTC. Amino acid sequence: CASSQGAGTGGSKNIQYF.

This clone was detected only once. J is TRBJ2-7 and V is TRBV29-1; 8 positions agree with TRBD2. The CDR3 loop spans 13 amino acids. J was trimmed by 2 bases and V by 4 bases; bases with no gene match: 4. CDR1 and CDR2 (germline): SQVTM, ANQGSEA. CDR3 sequence reads: CSVVNSGAYEQYF. The CDR3 DNA reads as TGCAGCGTTGTGAATAGCGGGGCCTACGAGCAGTACTTC.

This chain connects TRBV28 to TRBJ1-3; 10 bases are a match to TRBD1. After removal of 6 bases from V and 4 bases from J, the junction contained 6 bases not matched to a gene. CDR1 is MDHEN, CDR2 SYDVKM, per germline. The CDR3 has 15 amino acids. The CDR3 DNA reads TGTGCCAGCAGAGCGACAGGGGGCACAGGAAACACCATATATTTT. Translated: CASRATGGTGNTIYF.

The genes are TRBV10-3 and TRBJ1-1; 12 nucleotides agree with TRBD1. This CDR3 is 15 amino acids long. V was clipped by 6 bases and J by 7 bases; unmatched bases: 9. Germline V gene sequence: CDR1 ENHRY, CDR2 SYGVKD. CDR3: CAISLGTGGLGEAFF. CDR3 DNA: TGTGCCATCAGCTTAGGGACAGGGGGCCTGGGTGAAGCTTTCTTT.

The chain employs TRBV28 and TRBJ1-2; D unresolved. Germline CDR1 and CDR2: MDHEN and SYDVKM. The V end was cut by 6 bases, the J end by 0 bases, with 8 bases between. This CDR3 contains 13 residues. The CDR3 loop is CASRPRANYGYTF. The CDR3, as DNA: TGTGCCAGCAGGCCTCGAGCTAACTATGGCTACACCTTC.

The rearrangement links TRBV13 to TRBJ2-3, with no clear D. The CDR3 loop spans 12 amino acids. Per germline, CDR1 PRHDT and CDR2 FYEKMQ (reference sequence). With 1 base removed from V and 4 bases from J, the gap between germline ends came to 3 bases. The CDR3 nucleotides read TGTGCCAGCAGCTTAGTCGCAGATACGCAGTATTTT. Residues: CASSLVADTQYF.

A few counts support this clone. The chain employs TRBV24-1 and TRBJ1-5; D is ambiguous. CDR3 length: 13 residues. V was shortened by 5 bases and J by 5 bases, with 9 bases between the two germline ends. Germline V gene lookup returns CDR1 KGHDR and CDR2 SFDVKD. The CDR3 coding sequence is TGTGCCACCAGTGGGGGAGGACATCAGCCCCAGCATTTT. Protein sequence: CATSGGGHQPQHF.

This clone was detected a few times. The chain joins TRBV5-6 to TRBJ1-2, with D unclear. This CDR3 has 12 residues. CDR1 is SGHDT, CDR2 YYEEEE, per germline. The V and J ends lost 1 base and 5 bases respectively, with 6 bases between them. CDR3 protein: CASSLSRYGYTF. The CDR3 DNA sequence: TGTGCCAGCAGCTTGTCGCGATATGGCTACACCTTC.

V gene TRBV10-1 combines with J gene TRBJ2-7, with a tentative D call TRBD2 (5 bases). Germline values: CDR1 WNHNN, CDR2 SYGVQD (reference sequence). Trimming took off 3 bases at V and 3 bases at J, with 15 bases between the two ends. CDR3 size: 15 residues. CDR3 sequence: CASSEERLKVYEQYF. The CDR3 region has the DNA TGCGCCAGCAGTGAAGAGCGGCTGAAGGTCTACGAGCAGTACTTC.